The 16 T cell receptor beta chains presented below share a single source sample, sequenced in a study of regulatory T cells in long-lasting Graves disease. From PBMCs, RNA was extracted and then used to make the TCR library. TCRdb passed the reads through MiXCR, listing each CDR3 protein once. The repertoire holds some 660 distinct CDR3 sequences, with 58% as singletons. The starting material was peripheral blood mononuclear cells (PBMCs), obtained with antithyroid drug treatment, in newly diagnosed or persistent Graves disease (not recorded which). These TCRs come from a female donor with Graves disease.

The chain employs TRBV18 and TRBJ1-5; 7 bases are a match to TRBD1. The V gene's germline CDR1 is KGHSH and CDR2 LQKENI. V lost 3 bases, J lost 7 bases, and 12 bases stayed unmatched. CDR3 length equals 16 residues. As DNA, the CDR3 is TGTGCCAGCTCACCGCAAGAGACAGGGTTGATACAGCCCCAGCATTTT. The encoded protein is CASSPQETGLIQPQHF.

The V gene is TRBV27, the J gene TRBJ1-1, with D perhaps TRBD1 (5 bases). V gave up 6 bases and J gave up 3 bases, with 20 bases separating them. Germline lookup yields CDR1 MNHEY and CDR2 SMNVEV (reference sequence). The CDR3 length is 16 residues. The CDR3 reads CASSFTPLRDDTEAFF. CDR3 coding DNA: TGTGCCAGCAGCTTTACCCCGCTCAGGGACGACACTGAAGCTTTCTTT.

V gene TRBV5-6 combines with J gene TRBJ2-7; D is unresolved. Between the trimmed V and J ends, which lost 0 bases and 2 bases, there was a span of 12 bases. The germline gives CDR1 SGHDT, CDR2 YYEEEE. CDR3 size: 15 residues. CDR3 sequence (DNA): TGTGCCAGCAGCTTGGATGGCAGACAAACCTACGAGCAGTACTTC. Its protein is CASSLDGRQTYEQYF.

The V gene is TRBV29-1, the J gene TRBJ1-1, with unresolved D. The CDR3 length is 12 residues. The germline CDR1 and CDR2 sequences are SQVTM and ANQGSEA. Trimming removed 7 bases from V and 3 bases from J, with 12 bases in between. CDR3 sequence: CSGGHLDTEAFF. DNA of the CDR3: TGCAGCGGCGGGCACCTGGACACTGAAGCTTTCTTT.

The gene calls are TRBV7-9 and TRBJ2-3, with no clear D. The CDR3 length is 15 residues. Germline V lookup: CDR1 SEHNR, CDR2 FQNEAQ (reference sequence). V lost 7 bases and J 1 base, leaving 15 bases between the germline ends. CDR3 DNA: TGTGCCAGCAAACCGACCTTCGCGGGCACAGATACGCAGTATTTT. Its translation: CASKPTFAGTDTQYF.

In DNA form, the CDR3 reads TGCAGTGCTCAAACAGGGGGGGCGTACGAGCAGTACTTC. Translating it yields CSAQTGGAYEQYF. The rearrangement joins TRBV20-1 to TRBJ2-7; a weak D match, TRBD1 (8 bases). The germline V and J ends were trimmed by 5 bases and 4 bases, with 15 bases remaining between them. Looked up from germline, CDR1 is DFQATT and CDR2 is SNEGSKA (reference sequence). The CDR3 contains 13 residues.

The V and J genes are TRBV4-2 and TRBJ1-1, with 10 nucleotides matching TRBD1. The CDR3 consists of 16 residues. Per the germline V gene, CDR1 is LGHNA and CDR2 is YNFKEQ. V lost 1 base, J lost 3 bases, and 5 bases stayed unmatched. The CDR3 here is CASSQGQGAGDTEAFF. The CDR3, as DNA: TGTGCCAGCAGCCAAGGACAGGGGGCAGGTGACACTGAAGCTTTCTTT.

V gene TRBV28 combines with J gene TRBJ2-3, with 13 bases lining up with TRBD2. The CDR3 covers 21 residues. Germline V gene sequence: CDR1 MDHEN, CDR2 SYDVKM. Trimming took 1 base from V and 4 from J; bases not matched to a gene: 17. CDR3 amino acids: CASSLYPIGTSGKRLADTQYF. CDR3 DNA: TGTGCCAGCAGTTTATACCCCATTGGGACTAGCGGGAAACGCTTGGCAGATACGCAGTATTTT.

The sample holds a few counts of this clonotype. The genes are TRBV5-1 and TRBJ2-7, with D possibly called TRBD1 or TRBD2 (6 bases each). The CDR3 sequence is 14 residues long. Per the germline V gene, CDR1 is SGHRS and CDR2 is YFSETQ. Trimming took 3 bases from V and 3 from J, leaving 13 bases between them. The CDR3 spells CASSYRDSYYEQYF. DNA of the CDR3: TGCGCCAGCAGCTACAGGGACTCATACTACGAGCAGTACTTC. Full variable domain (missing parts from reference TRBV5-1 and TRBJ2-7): KAGVTQTPRYLIKTRGQQVTLSCSPISGHRSVSWYQQTPGQGLQFLFEYFSETQRNKGNFPGRFSGRQFSNSRSEMNVSTLELGDSALYLCASSYRDSYYEQYFGPGTRLTVT.

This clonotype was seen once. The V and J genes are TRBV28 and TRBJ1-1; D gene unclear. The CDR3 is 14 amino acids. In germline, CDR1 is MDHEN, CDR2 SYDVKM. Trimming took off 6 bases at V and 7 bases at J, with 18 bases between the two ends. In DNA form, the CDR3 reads TGTGCCAGCAGAGTAGGATCCCTCTCGGGTGAAGCTTTCTTT. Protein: CASRVGSLSGEAFF.

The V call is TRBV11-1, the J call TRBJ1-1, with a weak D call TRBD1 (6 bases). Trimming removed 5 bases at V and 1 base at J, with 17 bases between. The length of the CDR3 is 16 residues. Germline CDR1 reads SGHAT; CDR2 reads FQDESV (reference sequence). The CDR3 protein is CASSPTGIQRNTEAFF. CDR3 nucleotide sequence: TGTGCCAGCAGCCCGACAGGAATCCAGAGGAACACTGAAGCTTTCTTT.

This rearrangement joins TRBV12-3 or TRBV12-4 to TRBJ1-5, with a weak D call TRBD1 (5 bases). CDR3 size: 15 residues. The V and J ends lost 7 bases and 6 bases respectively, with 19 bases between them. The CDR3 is CASNSGALQGQPQHF. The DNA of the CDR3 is TGTGCCAGCAACTCTGGAGCCCTGCAGGGTCAGCCCCAGCATTTT.

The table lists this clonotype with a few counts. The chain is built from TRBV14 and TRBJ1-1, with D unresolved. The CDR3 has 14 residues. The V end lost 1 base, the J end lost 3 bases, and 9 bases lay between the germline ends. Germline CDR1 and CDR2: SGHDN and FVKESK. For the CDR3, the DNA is TGTGCCAGCAGCCAAGTATCTCTCTACACTGAAGCTTTCTTT. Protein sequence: CASSQVSLYTEAFF.

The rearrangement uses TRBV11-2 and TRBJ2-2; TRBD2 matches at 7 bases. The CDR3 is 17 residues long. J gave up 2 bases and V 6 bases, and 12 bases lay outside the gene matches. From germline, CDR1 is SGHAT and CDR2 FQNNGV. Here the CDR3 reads CASSPIRLAVNTGELFF. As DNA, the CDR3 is TGTGCCAGCAGTCCCATCCGGCTAGCGGTTAACACCGGGGAGCTGTTTTTT.

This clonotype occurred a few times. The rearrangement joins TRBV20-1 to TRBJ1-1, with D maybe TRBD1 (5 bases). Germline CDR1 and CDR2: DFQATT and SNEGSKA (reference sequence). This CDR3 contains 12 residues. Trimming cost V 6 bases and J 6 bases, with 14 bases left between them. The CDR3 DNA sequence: TGCAGTGCCCGGGACCACTTGGCTGAAGCTTTCTTT. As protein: CSARDHLAEAFF.

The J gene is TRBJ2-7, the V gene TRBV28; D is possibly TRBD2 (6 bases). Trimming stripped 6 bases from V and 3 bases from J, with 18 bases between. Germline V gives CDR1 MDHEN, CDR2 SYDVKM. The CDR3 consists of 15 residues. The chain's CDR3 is CASSPSPPGDYEQYF. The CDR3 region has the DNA TGTGCCAGCAGCCCATCGCCCCCGGGGGACTACGAGCAGTACTTC.